This TCR beta chain came from a study of T cell responses to AZD1222 COVID-19 vaccine listed by TCRdb under 2021. Broadly, across the study: AZD1222 recipients with second doses at about 4 weeks or about 12 weeks were pooled, because spike-specific TCR depth and breadth did not differ between schedules. A total of 230 to 250 trial participants underwent TCR sequencing, of whom approximately 210 received two doses of AZD1222 and about 25 received two doses of the MenACWY control vaccine. Trial participants were enrolled by age into 18-55, 56-69 and 70-plus year subgroups, with about 150, 27 and 61 TCR-sequenced participants respectively. Study-wide conclusions, independent of this receptor: Epitopes outside the regions mutated in the B.1.351 and B.1.1.7 variants were reportedly recognized by nearly half of the unique spike-specific TCRs. Participants were mostly white British and included more females than males, and it was suggested by the authors that clonal diversity may have been underestimated. The 56-69-year group was small, and its depth increase did not reach significance, likely because of low power. The whole spike protein was spanned by vaccine-associated CD4 TCRs, and dominant responses were seen in regions 160-218 and 743-854. Because no day 14 peak-response samples were available, the repertoires could be characterized only after the peak T cell response. Conclusions about previously exposed vaccinees are limited, since just six AZD1222 recipients were seropositive for SARS-CoV-2 at baseline. After two AZD1222 doses, both the breadth and the depth of spike-specific TCRs were significantly higher than at day 0 and than in MenACWY recipients.

Turning to this clone: No cognate antigen has been identified for it. No much larger clonotype is one base removed from it; base qualities were not supplied.

Per the publication, the time point label means: baseline before first vaccination. The vaccinee samples were drawn from two UK trials, COV001 and COV002, one of which was a single-blind randomized controlled phase 2/3 trial testing AZD1222 (ChAdOx1 nCoV-19) in healthy adults. For TCRbeta chain sequencing, PBMC samples were collected from trial participants at day 0 and at day 28 after the second dose. The CDR3 regions of human TCRbeta chains were analyzed by immunosequencing. The original pipeline was this. TCRs in the repertoires were compared against a reference library of SARS-CoV-2-specific TCRs that had been generated with the MIRA antigen-specificity platform. Breadth was defined as the fraction of unique TCRs that were SARS-CoV-2-associated, and depth was defined as the fraction of total T cells that were SARS-CoV-2-associated. Using the MIRA data, every spike-specific TCR was mapped to the spike region that the TCR reacted to and assigned to either a CD4 or a CD8 class. Log10-transformed breadth and depth values were compared by one-way ANOVA with Sidak's multiple comparisons tests. Sourced from immuneACCESS, this table was stored by TCRdb with only in-frame sequences that have V and J called. A share of the clones is absent; for the studies checked, an unresolved V gene accounts for under half, and the remainder has no known explanation. That table gives V, J and clone size, and the DNA gave D and trimming. A total of about 140,000 clones appear in this sample, 80% to 90% of them only once. The ten largest clones capture roughly 1.7% of the sample.

Counted from cysteine to phenylalanine, this CDR3 has 16 amino acids. Only the CDR3 portion is preserved as DNA: 48 bases, with reading frame beginning at the first base. Trimming costs V 3 bases and J 3 bases, and their ends lie 18 bases apart. The germline V gene gives CDR1 as KGHSH and CDR2 as LQKENI. Recombination linked TRBV18 to TRBJ2-7, with an unclear D gene assignment. The source of this sequence is an adult in good health. The material sequenced was peripheral blood, taken on day 0 of AZD1222 vaccination. The sequence in DNA is TGTGCCAGCTCACCCCCCATCCGACACCTAAACTACGAGCAGTACTTC. Its translation reads: CASSPPIRHLNYEQYF. Supplemented by the reference TRBV18 and TRBJ2-7 proteins around the CDR3, the complete variable domain is NAGVMQNPRHLVRRRGQEARLRCSPMKGHSHVYWYRQLPEEGLKFMVYLQKENIIDESGMPKERFSAEFPKEGPSILRIQQVVRGDSAAYFCASSPPIRHLNYEQYFGPGTRLTVT.